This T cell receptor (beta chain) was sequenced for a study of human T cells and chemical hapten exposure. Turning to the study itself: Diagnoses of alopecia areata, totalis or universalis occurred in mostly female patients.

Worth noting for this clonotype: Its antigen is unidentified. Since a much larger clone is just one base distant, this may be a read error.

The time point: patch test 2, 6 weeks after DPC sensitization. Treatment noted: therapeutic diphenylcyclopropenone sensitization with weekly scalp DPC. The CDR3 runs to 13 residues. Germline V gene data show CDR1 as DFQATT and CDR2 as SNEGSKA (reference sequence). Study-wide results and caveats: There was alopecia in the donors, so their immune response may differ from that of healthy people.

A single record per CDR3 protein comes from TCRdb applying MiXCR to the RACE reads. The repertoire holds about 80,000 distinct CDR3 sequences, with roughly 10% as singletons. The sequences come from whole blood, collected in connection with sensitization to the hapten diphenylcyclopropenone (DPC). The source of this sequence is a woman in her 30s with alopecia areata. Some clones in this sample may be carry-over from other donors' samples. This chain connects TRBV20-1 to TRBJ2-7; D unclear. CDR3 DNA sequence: TGCAGTGCAGAATGGCGGTCGGCCTACGAGCAGAACTTC. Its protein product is CSAEWRSAYEQNF.